The rows below give T cell receptor beta chains drawn from one sample of a study of cytomegalovirus exposure and HLA in healthy donors. Profiling relied on immunoSEQ multiplex PCR, and the TCRdb table lists in-frame clones only, not all of them. Of fewer than 350,000 clones in the sample, roughly 90% were seen once. The specimen was PBMCs. The receptors derive from a woman aged 18-29 years in good health and CMV-seronegative. Each CDR3 is given with its conserved first and last residue. Each record gives: CDR3 length, V gene, D gene, J gene, clone size, CDR3 DNA, CDR3 protein. D genes are given only for firm matches. A row's size may be missing; if present it is once, few, many or a size class.

CDR3 length: 15
V gene: TRBV5-1
D gene: TRBD1
J gene: TRBJ2-5
clone size: -
CDR3 DNA: TGCGCCAGCAGCTTGGTGGGGACAGGTAGTGAGACCCAGTACTTC
CDR3 protein: CASSLVGTGSETQYF

CDR3 length: 15
V gene: TRBV5-1
D gene: -
J gene: TRBJ1-6
clone size: -
CDR3 DNA: TGCGCCAGCAGCTTGGAGGTCAGGGGCGATTCACCCCTCCACTTT
CDR3 protein: CASSLEVRGDSPLHF

CDR3 length: 17
V gene: TRBV11-3
D gene: TRBD2
J gene: TRBJ2-1
clone size: -
CDR3 DNA: TGTGCCAGCAGCTTAGAAGTTAGCGGGGGGGTCTACAATGAGCAGTTCTTC
CDR3 protein: CASSLEVSGGVYNEQFF

CDR3 length: 15
V gene: TRBV18
D gene: -
J gene: TRBJ1-1
clone size: few
CDR3 DNA: TGTGCCAGCTCACCCACAGGGAATCGGAACACTGAAGCTTTCTTT
CDR3 protein: CASSPTGNRNTEAFF

CDR3 length: 13
V gene: TRBV30
D gene: -
J gene: TRBJ1-1
clone size: -
CDR3 DNA: TGTGCCTGGAGTGGACAGAAGAACACTGAAGCTTTCTTT
CDR3 protein: CAWSGQKNTEAFF

CDR3 length: 15
V gene: TRBV27
D gene: TRBD2
J gene: TRBJ2-5
clone size: -
CDR3 DNA: TGTGCCAGCAGCGATAGCGGGGGGGCGGGAGAGACCCAGTACTTC
CDR3 protein: CASSDSGGAGETQYF

CDR3 length: 17
V gene: TRBV4-2
D gene: TRBD2
J gene: TRBJ2-3
clone size: -
CDR3 DNA: TGTGCCAGCAGCCACCCCAGCGGGGGGCTCGGGGCAGATACGCAGTATTTT
CDR3 protein: CASSHPSGGLGADTQYF

CDR3 length: 13
V gene: TRBV7-3
D gene: -
J gene: TRBJ2-3
clone size: -
CDR3 DNA: TGTGCCAGCAGCCCCCGACCGACTCGGCGTCTGTATTTT
CDR3 protein: CASSPRPTRRLYF

CDR3 length: 16
V gene: TRBV2
D gene: -
J gene: TRBJ1-2
clone size: -
CDR3 DNA: TGTGCCAGCAGTGAAGCGCTTCGGCTTAGGGGGAATGGCTACACCTTC
CDR3 protein: CASSEALRLRGNGYTF

CDR3 length: 15
V gene: TRBV19
D gene: TRBD1
J gene: TRBJ1-3
clone size: -
CDR3 DNA: TGTGCCAGTAGTATCTGGACAGGGGCAGGAAACACCATATATTTT
CDR3 protein: CASSIWTGAGNTIYF

CDR3 length: 15
V gene: TRBV25-1
D gene: TRBD1
J gene: TRBJ2-7
clone size: -
CDR3 DNA: TGTGCCAGCAGTGAATCCTGGACAGGGATCTACGAGCAGTACTTC
CDR3 protein: CASSESWTGIYEQYF

CDR3 length: 14
V gene: TRBV5-1
D gene: -
J gene: TRBJ1-1
clone size: -
CDR3 DNA: TGCGCCAGCAGCATACTTTCTTCGAACACTGAAGCTTTCTTT
CDR3 protein: CASSILSSNTEAFF

CDR3 length: 15
V gene: TRBV4-1
D gene: -
J gene: TRBJ2-7
clone size: -
CDR3 DNA: TGCGCCAGCAGCCAAGACTTCACGAACTCCTTCGGGCAGTACTTC
CDR3 protein: CASSQDFTNSFGQYF

CDR3 length: 13
V gene: TRBV27
D gene: -
J gene: TRBJ2-3
clone size: -
CDR3 DNA: TGTGCCAGTAGAGCCCAAGGCACAGATACGCAGTATTTT
CDR3 protein: CASRAQGTDTQYF

CDR3 length: 15
V gene: TRBV5-1
D gene: TRBD1
J gene: TRBJ2-7
clone size: -
CDR3 DNA: TGCGCCAGCAGCATTAGACAGGGGGGAATCTCCGAGCAGTACTTC
CDR3 protein: CASSIRQGGISEQYF

CDR3 length: 15
V gene: TRBV11-2
D gene: TRBD1
J gene: TRBJ2-3
clone size: -
CDR3 DNA: TGTGCCAGCAGGATAACAGGGGGCGGCACAGATACGCAGTATTTT
CDR3 protein: CASRITGGGTDTQYF

CDR3 length: 11
V gene: TRBV30
D gene: -
J gene: TRBJ1-1
clone size: -
CDR3 DNA: TGTGCCTGCACAGGGATTCGTGAAGCTTTCTTT
CDR3 protein: CACTGIREAFF

CDR3 length: 13
V gene: TRBV9
D gene: TRBD1
J gene: TRBJ2-7
clone size: -
CDR3 DNA: TGTGCCAGCAGCCGGGACAGGGGGGTCGAGCAGTACTTC
CDR3 protein: CASSRDRGVEQYF

CDR3 length: 15
V gene: TRBV5-8
D gene: -
J gene: TRBJ2-3
clone size: once
CDR3 DNA: TGTGCCAGCAGCTTGGCCAGGGTCCGCACAGATACGCAGTATTTT
CDR3 protein: CASSLARVRTDTQYF

CDR3 length: 13
V gene: TRBV7-3
D gene: -
J gene: TRBJ2-1
clone size: -
CDR3 DNA: TGTGCCAGCAGCTTGAGGCCGGGGGATGAGCAGTTCTTC
CDR3 protein: CASSLRPGDEQFF

CDR3 length: 16
V gene: TRBV5-6
D gene: -
J gene: TRBJ2-6
clone size: -
CDR3 DNA: TGTGCCAGCAGCTTTAAACAGGGCTCTGGGGCCAACGTCCTGACTTTC
CDR3 protein: CASSFKQGSGANVLTF

CDR3 length: 15
V gene: TRBV11-2
D gene: TRBD1
J gene: TRBJ2-7
clone size: -
CDR3 DNA: TGTGCCAGCAGCTCTCGACAGGGGCCAGGCTACGAGCAGTACTTC
CDR3 protein: CASSSRQGPGYEQYF

CDR3 length: 15
V gene: TRBV7-9
D gene: TRBD1
J gene: TRBJ2-5
clone size: -
CDR3 DNA: TGTGCCAGCAGCCCGTCGACAGGGCCCCAGGAGACCCAGTACTTC
CDR3 protein: CASSPSTGPQETQYF

CDR3 length: 16
V gene: TRBV7-5
D gene: -
J gene: TRBJ1-4
clone size: once
CDR3 DNA: TGTGCCAGAAGCTTAGGGCAGGGGGCAACTAATGAAAAACTGTTTTTT
CDR3 protein: CARSLGQGATNEKLFF

CDR3 length: 14
V gene: TRBV2
D gene: -
J gene: TRBJ2-2
clone size: -
CDR3 DNA: TGTGCCAGCACAGGGATTCCTAACACCGGGGAGCTGTTTTTT
CDR3 protein: CASTGIPNTGELFF

CDR3 length: 19
V gene: TRBV27
D gene: TRBD1
J gene: TRBJ1-2
clone size: -
CDR3 DNA: TGTGCCAGCAGTTTATCGTCGGGGGACAGGGGGATCCGCTTCTATGGCTACACCTTC
CDR3 protein: CASSLSSGDRGIRFYGYTF

CDR3 length: 15
V gene: TRBV18
D gene: -
J gene: TRBJ1-1
clone size: -
CDR3 DNA: TGTGCCAGCTCACTTCAGGGTTTCCCGAACACTGAAGCTTTCTTT
CDR3 protein: CASSLQGFPNTEAFF

CDR3 length: 17
V gene: TRBV19
D gene: -
J gene: TRBJ1-2
clone size: -
CDR3 DNA: TGTGCCAGTAGTATGTCCGGGATACCTCGGAGAAACTATGGCTACACCTTC
CDR3 protein: CASSMSGIPRRNYGYTF

CDR3 length: 16
V gene: TRBV19
D gene: TRBD1
J gene: TRBJ1-2
clone size: -
CDR3 DNA: TGTGCCAGTAGTATCAATCCCGGGACAGAATACTATGGCTACACCTTC
CDR3 protein: CASSINPGTEYYGYTF

CDR3 length: 15
V gene: TRBV30
D gene: TRBD1
J gene: TRBJ2-2
clone size: -
CDR3 DNA: TGTGCCTGGAGCTGGGGACAGGGAAACACCGGGGAGCTGTTTTTT
CDR3 protein: CAWSWGQGNTGELFF